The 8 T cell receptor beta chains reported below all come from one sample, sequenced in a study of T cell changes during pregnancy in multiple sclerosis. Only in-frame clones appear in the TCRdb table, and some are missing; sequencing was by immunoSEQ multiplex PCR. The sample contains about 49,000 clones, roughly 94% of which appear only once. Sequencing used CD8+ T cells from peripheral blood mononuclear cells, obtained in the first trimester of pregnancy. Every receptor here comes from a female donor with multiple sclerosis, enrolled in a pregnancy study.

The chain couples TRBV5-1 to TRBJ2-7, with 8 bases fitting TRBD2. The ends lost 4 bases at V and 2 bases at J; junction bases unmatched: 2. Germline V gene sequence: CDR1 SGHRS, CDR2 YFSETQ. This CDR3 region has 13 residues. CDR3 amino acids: CASSSGSAYEQYF. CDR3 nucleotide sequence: TGCGCCAGCAGCAGCGGGAGCGCCTACGAGCAGTACTTC.

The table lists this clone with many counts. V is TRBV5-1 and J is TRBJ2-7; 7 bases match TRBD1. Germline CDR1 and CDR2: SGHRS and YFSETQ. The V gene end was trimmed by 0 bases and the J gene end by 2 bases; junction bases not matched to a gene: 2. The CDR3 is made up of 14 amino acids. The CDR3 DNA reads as TGCGCCAGCAGCTTGGGGACAGGTCCCTACGAGCAGTACTTC. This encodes CASSLGTGPYEQYF.

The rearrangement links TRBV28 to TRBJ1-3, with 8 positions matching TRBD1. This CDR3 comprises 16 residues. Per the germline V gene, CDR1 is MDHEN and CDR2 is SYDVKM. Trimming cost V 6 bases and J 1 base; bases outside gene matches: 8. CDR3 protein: CASSLRQGPSGNTIYF. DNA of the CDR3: TGTGCCAGCAGCTTGAGACAGGGGCCTTCTGGAAACACCATATATTTT.

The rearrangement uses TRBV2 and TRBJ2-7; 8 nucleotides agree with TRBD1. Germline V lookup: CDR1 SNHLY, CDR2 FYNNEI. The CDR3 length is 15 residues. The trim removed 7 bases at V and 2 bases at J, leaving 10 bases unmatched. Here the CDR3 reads CASKLRDRITYEQYF. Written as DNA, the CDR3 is TGTGCCAGCAAACTCCGGGACAGGATAACCTACGAGCAGTACTTC.

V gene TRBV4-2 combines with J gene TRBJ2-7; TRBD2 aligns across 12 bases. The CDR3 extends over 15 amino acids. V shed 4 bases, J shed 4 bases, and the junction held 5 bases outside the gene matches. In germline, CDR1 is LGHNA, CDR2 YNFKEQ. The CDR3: CASSPLAGGLYEQYF. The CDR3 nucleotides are TGTGCCAGCAGCCCTCTAGCGGGAGGGTTGTACGAGCAGTACTTC.

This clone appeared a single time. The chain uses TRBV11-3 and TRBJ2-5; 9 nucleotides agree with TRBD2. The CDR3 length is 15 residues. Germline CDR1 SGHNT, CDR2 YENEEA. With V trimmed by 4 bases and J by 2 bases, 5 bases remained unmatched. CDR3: CASSSRLAEQETQYF. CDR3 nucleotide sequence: TGTGCCAGCAGCTCGAGACTAGCGGAACAAGAGACCCAGTACTTC.

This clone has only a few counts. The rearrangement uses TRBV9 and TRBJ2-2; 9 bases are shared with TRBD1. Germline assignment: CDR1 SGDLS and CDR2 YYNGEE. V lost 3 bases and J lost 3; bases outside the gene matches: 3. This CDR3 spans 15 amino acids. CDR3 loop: CASSGRTGDTGELFF. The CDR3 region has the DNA TGTGCCAGCAGCGGCCGGACAGGGGACACCGGGGAGCTGTTTTTT.

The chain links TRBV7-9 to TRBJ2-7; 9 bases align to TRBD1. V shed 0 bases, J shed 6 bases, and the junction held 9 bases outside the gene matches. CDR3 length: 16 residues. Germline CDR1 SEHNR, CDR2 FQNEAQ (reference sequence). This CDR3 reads CASSLAPGQGLGEQYF. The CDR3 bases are TGTGCCAGCAGCTTAGCCCCGGGACAGGGTTTAGGCGAGCAGTACTTC.